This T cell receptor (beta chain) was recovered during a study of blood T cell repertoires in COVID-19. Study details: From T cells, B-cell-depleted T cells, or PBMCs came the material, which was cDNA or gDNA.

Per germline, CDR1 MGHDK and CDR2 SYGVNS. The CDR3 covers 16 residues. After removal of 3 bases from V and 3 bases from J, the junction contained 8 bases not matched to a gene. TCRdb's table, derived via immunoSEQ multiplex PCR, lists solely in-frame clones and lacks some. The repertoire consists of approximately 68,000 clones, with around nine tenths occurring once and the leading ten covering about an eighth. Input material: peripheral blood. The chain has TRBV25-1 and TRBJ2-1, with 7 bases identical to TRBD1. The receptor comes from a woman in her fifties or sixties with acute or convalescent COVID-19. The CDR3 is CASSETGHRGYNEQFF. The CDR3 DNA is TGTGCCAGCAGTGAGACGGGACACAGGGGCTACAATGAGCAGTTCTTC.